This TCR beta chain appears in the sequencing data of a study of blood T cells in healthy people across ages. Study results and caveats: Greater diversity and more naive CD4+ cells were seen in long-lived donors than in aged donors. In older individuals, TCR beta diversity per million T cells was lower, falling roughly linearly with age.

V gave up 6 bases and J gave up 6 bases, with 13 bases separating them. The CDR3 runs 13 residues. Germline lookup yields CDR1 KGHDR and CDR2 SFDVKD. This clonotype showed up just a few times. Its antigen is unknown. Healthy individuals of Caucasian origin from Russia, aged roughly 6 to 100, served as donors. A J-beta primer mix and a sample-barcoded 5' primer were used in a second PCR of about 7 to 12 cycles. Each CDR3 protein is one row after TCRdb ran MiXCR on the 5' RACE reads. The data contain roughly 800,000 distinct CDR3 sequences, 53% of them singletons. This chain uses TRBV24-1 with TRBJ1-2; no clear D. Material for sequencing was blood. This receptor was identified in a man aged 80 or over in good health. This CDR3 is CATSPGTRNGYTF. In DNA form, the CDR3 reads TGTGCCACCAGTCCAGGTACAAGGAATGGCTACACCTTC.